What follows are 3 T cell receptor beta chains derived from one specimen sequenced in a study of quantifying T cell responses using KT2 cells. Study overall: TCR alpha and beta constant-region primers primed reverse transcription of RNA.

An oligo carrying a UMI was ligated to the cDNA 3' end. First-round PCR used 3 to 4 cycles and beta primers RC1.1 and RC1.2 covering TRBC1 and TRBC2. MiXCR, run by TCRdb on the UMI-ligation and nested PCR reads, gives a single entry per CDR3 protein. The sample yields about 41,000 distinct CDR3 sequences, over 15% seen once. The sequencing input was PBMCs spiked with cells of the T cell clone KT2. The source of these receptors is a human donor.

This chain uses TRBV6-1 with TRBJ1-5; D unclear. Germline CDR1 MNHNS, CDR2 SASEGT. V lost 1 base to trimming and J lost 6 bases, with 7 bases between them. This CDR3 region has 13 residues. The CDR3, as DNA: TGTGCCAGCAGTGAAGAGGAGAGTCAGCCCCAGCATTTT. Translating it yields CASSEEESQPQHF.

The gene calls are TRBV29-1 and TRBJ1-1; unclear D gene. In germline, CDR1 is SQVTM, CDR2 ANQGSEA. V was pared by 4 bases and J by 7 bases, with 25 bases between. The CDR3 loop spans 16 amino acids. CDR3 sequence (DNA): TGCAGCGTTGGGTTTACCGGACGGATGACTCTGGGTGAAGCTTTCTTT. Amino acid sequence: CSVGFTGRMTLGEAFF.

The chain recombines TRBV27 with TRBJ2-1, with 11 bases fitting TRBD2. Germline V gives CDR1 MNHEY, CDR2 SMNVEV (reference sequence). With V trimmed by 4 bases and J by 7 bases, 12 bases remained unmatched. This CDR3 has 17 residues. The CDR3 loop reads CASSSPVFVAGGNEQFF. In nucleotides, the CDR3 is TGTGCCAGCAGTTCACCCGTCTTCGTAGCGGGGGGGAATGAGCAGTTCTTC.